This TCR beta chain was sequenced for a study of shared clonotypes between healthy human individuals. On the study more broadly: A donor's plate count was three for CD4 naive and three for CD4 memory; CD8 naive had two and CD8 memory one.

Concerning this clone itself: The antigen is unknown.

General study results and limits: The expectation was that sequencing depth would affect clonotype sharing among donors.

V shed 5 bases, J shed 8 bases, and the junction held 3 bases outside the gene matches. CDR3 length: 12 residues. CDR1 is MRHNA, CDR2 SNTAGT, per germline. Profiling relied on immunoSEQ multiplex PCR, and the TCRdb table lists in-frame clones only, not all of them. The sample lists 2 million to 3 million clones, approximately 94% occurring once. This chain connects TRBV6-4 to TRBJ2-3; TRBD2 aligns across 8 bases. The clonotype originates from a man younger than 35 in good health. Some clones in this sample may be carry-over from other donors' samples. Sequencing was done on a sample of naive CD4+ T cells from PBMCs. Specified subset: CD45RA+ positively selected. CDR3 sequence: CASSPAGGTQYF. The CDR3 nucleotides read TGTGCCAGCAGTCCGGCGGGAGGTACGCAGTATTTT.